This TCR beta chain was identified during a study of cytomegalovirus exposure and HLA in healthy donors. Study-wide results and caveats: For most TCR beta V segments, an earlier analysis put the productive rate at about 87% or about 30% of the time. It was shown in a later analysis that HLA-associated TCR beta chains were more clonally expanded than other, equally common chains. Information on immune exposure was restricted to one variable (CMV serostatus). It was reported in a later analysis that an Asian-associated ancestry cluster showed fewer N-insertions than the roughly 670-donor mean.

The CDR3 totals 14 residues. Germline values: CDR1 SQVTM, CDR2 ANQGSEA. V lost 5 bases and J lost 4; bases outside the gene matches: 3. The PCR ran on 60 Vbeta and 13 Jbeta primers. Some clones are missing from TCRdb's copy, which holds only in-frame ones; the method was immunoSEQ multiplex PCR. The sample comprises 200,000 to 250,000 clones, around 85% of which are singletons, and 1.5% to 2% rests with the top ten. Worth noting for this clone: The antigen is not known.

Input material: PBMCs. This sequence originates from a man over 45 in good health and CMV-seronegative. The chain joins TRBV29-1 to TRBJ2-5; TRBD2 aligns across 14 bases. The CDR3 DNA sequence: TGCAGCGTTCCGGGACTAGCGGGAGTAGAGACCCAGTACTTC. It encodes CSVPGLAGVETQYF.